The clone carrying this T cell receptor beta chain has just one count. Antigen unknown. An immunoSEQ assay, version v3.0, was performed at survey level. Some clones are missing from TCRdb's copy, which holds only in-frame ones; the method was immunoSEQ multiplex PCR. The sample holds 45,000 or so clones, nearly 95% seen once. These data come from a study of long-term antiretroviral therapy in people with HIV. Study summary: The 2015 immediate-ART recommendation was preceded by the earliest samples by about a decade. Study results and caveats: ART adherence was not documented, and neither viral resistance nor therapy changes had any data. In the period from the mid-2000s to the late 2010s, blood was collected, possibly under older ART regimens.

V was cut by 3 bases and J by 2 bases, with 4 bases left in between. Germline loops: CDR1 LNHDA, CDR2 SQIVND (reference sequence). The CDR3 runs 12 residues. Until DNA extraction, the samples held between about 0.85-11 million cryopreserved PBMC. The chain is built from TRBV19 and TRBJ1-2; D remains unclear. This material consisted of unsorted PBMCs, taken 3.7 years after starting antiretroviral therapy. The TCR sequence derives from a woman between 45 and 65 years old with HIV. The CDR3 here is CASSMINYGYTF. CDR3 nucleotides: TGTGCCAGTAGTATGATAAACTATGGCTACACCTTC.